The text below deals with one TCR beta chain. Its antigen is not known. The sample comes from a study of blood T cells in healthy people across ages. Study-wide findings and caveats: In long-lived donors, naive CD4+ cell counts and diversity exceeded those of aged donors. Roughly linear declines in TCR beta diversity per million T cells occurred with age.

The authors ran a second PCR of about 6 to 11 cycles using a sample-barcoded 5' primer and a J-beta primer mix. TCRdb ran MiXCR on the 5' RACE reads and lists one entry per CDR3 protein. The sample gives 1.5 million or so distinct CDR3 sequences, 42% of which show up once; around 8% is in the top ten. Researchers collected roughly 10 milliliters of peripheral blood from every single donor. The ends were cut back, 5 bases at V and 2 bases at J, with 12 bases in the middle. The CDR3 loop spans 14 amino acids. Germline CDR1 and CDR2: SGHVS and FQNEAQ. The clonotype was recovered from a woman aged 18-29 years in good health. The chain recombines TRBV7-8 with TRBJ2-5, with D possibly being TRBD1 or TRBD2 (5 bases each). The sample was blood. CDR3 sequence: CASSVWDPQETQYF. The DNA of the CDR3 is TGTGCCAGCAGCGTATGGGACCCTCAAGAGACCCAGTACTTC.